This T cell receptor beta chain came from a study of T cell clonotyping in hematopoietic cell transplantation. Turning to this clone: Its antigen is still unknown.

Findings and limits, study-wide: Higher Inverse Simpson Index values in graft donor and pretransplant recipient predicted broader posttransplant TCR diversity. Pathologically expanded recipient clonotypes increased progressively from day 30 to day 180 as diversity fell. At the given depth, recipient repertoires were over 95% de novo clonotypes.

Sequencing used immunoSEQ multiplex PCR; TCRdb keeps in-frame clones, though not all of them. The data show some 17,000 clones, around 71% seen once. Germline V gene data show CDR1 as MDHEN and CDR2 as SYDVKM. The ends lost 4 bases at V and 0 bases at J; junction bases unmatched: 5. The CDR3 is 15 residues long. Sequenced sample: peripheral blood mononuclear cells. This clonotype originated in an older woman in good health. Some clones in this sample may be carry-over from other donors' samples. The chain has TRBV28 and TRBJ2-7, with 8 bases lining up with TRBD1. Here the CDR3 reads CASSSTGAHSYEQYF. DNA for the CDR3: TGTGCCAGCAGTTCGACAGGGGCCCACTCCTACGAGCAGTACTTC. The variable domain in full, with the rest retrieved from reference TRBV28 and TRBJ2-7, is DVKVTQSSRYLVKRTGEKVFLECVQDMDHENMFWYRQDPGLGLRLIYFSYDVKMKEKGDIPEGYSVSREKKERFSLILESASTNQTSMYLCASSSTGAHSYEQYFGPGTRLTVT.